This T cell receptor (beta chain) originates from a study of T cell responses to AZD1222 COVID-19 vaccine. The CDR3 sequence is 15 residues long. Germline lookup yields CDR1 GTSNPN and CDR2 SVGIG (reference sequence). Trimming removed 5 bases at V and 4 bases at J, with 19 bases between. Assay used: immunoSEQ multiplex PCR; TCRdb lists only in-frame clones, some missing. The profile shows tens of thousands of clones, about 90% of them singletons. The TCR sequence derives from an adult in good health. The chain is built from TRBV30 and TRBJ2-3; D is uncertain. The input for sequencing was peripheral blood, taken on day 0 of AZD1222 vaccination. The CDR3 DNA reads TGTGCCTGGGGCTCTGGGATAGTGGGTGCAGATACGCAGTATTTT. It specifies CAWGSGIVGADTQYF.